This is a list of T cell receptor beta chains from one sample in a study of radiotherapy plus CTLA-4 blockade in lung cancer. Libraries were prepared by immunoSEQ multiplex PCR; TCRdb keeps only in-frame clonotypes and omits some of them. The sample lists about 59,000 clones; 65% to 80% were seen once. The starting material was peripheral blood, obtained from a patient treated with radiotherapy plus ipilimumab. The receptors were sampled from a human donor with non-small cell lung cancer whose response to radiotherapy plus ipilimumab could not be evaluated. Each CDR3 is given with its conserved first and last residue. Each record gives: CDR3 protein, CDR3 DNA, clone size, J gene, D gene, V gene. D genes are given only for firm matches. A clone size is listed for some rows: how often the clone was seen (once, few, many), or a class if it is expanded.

CDR3aa: CASSLDSGLGYGYTF; CDR3nt: TGTGCCAGCAGCTTAGACAGCGGTCTGGGCTATGGCTACACCTTC; abundance: -; j_gene: TRBJ1-2; d_gene: -; v_gene: TRBV7-2
CDR3aa: CASSLTVNQPQHF; CDR3nt: TGTGCCAGCAGCTTGACAGTCAATCAGCCCCAGCATTTT; abundance: -; j_gene: TRBJ1-5; d_gene: -; v_gene: TRBV6-6
CDR3aa: CASSVYWDFYEQYF; CDR3nt: TGCGCCAGCAGTGTCTACTGGGACTTCTACGAGCAGTACTTC; abundance: -; j_gene: TRBJ2-7; d_gene: -; v_gene: TRBV10-2
CDR3aa: CASDSNSGNTIYF; CDR3nt: TGTGCCAGCGACTCCAACTCTGGAAACACCATATATTTT; abundance: few; j_gene: TRBJ1-3; d_gene: -; v_gene: TRBV28
CDR3aa: CASSFSSGGETQYF; CDR3nt: TGTGCCAGCAGCTTTTCTAGCGGGGGAGAGACCCAGTACTTC; abundance: few; j_gene: TRBJ2-5; d_gene: TRBD2; v_gene: TRBV5-4
CDR3aa: CASSRAIYGYTF; CDR3nt: TGTGCCAGCAGTCGCGCGATTTATGGCTACACCTTC; abundance: -; j_gene: TRBJ1-2; d_gene: -; v_gene: TRBV6-5
CDR3aa: CASSPGRMTGELFF; CDR3nt: TGTGCCAGCAGCCCAGGGAGGATGACCGGGGAGCTGTTTTTT; abundance: -; j_gene: TRBJ2-2; d_gene: -; v_gene: TRBV5-4
CDR3aa: CASWTSFYNEQFF; CDR3nt: TGTGCCAGCTGGACTAGCTTCTACAATGAGCAGTTCTTC; abundance: -; j_gene: TRBJ2-1; d_gene: TRBD2; v_gene: TRBV28
CDR3aa: CSGGPTATDTQYF; CDR3nt: TGCAGCGGGGGGCCGACAGCCACAGATACGCAGTATTTT; abundance: -; j_gene: TRBJ2-3; d_gene: -; v_gene: TRBV29-1
CDR3aa: CASSLALGGAGETQYF; CDR3nt: TGCGCCAGCAGCTTGGCCCTTGGGGGAGCGGGCGAGACCCAGTACTTC; abundance: -; j_gene: TRBJ2-5; d_gene: -; v_gene: TRBV5-1
CDR3aa: CAWSGSSETQYF; CDR3nt: TGTGCCTGGAGTGGCAGTTCCGAGACCCAGTACTTC; abundance: few; j_gene: TRBJ2-5; d_gene: -; v_gene: TRBV30
CDR3aa: CASSLDRVFASSYNEQFF; CDR3nt: TGTGCCAGCAGCTTAGACCGGGTCTTCGCTTCCTCCTACAATGAGCAGTTCTTC; abundance: once; j_gene: TRBJ2-1; d_gene: -; v_gene: TRBV7-9
CDR3aa: CAISPGQIIYEQYF; CDR3nt: TGTGCCATCAGTCCGGGACAGATAATCTACGAGCAGTACTTC; abundance: -; j_gene: TRBJ2-7; d_gene: TRBD1; v_gene: TRBV10-3
CDR3aa: CASSWGARASNYGYTF; CDR3nt: TGTGCCAGCAGCTGGGGAGCCCGGGCTTCGAACTATGGCTACACCTTC; abundance: -; j_gene: TRBJ1-2; d_gene: -; v_gene: TRBV7-9
CDR3aa: CASSNRLAADRPNTEAFF; CDR3nt: TGTGCCAGCAGCAACAGACTAGCGGCGGACAGGCCGAACACTGAAGCTTTCTTT; abundance: few; j_gene: TRBJ1-1; d_gene: -; v_gene: TRBV21-1
CDR3aa: CASSEEPPGQGYGYTF; CDR3nt: TGTGCCAGCAGTGAAGAACCTCCGGGACAGGGATATGGCTACACCTTC; abundance: few; j_gene: TRBJ1-2; d_gene: TRBD1; v_gene: TRBV2
CDR3aa: CASSPGQMNTEAFF; CDR3nt: TGTGCCAGCAGTCCTGGACAAATGAACACTGAAGCTTTCTTT; abundance: -; j_gene: TRBJ1-1; d_gene: -; v_gene: TRBV6-5
CDR3aa: CASSLLGGGDRTDTQYF; CDR3nt: TGTGCCAGCAGCTTGCTGGGTGGCGGGGACCGCACAGATACGCAGTATTTT; abundance: -; j_gene: TRBJ2-3; d_gene: -; v_gene: TRBV7-6
CDR3aa: CASRPGLAGSEQYF; CDR3nt: TGTGCCAGCAGACCGGGACTAGCGGGATCCGAGCAGTACTTC; abundance: -; j_gene: TRBJ2-7; d_gene: TRBD2; v_gene: TRBV6-1
CDR3aa: CASSLGLTGPLGTGELFF; CDR3nt: TGTGCCAGCAGCTTAGGGTTGACAGGTCCCCTCGGCACCGGGGAGCTGTTTTTT; abundance: -; j_gene: TRBJ2-2; d_gene: -; v_gene: TRBV7-7
CDR3aa: CASSAGGGSVETQYF; CDR3nt: TGTGCCAGCAGCGCGGGGGGGGGTTCAGTGGAGACCCAGTACTTC; abundance: few; j_gene: TRBJ2-5; d_gene: TRBD2; v_gene: TRBV9